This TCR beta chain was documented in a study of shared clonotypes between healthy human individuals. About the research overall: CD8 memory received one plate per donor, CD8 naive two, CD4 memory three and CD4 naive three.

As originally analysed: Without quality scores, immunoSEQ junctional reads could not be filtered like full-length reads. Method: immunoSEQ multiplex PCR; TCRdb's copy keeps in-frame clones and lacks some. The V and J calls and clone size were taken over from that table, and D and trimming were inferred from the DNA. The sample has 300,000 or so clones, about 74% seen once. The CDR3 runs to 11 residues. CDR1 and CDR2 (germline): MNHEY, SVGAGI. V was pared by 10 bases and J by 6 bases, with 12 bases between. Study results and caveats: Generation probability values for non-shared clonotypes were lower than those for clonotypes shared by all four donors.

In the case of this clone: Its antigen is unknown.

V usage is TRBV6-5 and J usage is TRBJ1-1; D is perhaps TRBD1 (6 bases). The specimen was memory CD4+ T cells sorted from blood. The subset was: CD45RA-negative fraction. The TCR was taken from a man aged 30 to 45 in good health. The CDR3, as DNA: TGTGCCACACTATGGGGGCCTGAAGCTTTCTTT. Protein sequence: CATLWGPEAFF.